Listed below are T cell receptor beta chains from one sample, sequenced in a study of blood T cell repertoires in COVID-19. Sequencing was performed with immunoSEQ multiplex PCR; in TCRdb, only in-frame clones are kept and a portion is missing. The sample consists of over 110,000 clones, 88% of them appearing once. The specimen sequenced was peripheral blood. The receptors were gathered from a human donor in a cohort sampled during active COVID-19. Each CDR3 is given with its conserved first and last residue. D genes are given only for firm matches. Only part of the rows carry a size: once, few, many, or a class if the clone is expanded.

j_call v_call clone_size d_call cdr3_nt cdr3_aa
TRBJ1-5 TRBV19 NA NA TGTGCCAGTAGGGGTAGGGCGGGTTATAGCAATCAGCCCCAGCATTTT CASRGRAGYSNQPQHF
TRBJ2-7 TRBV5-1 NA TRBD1 TGCGCCAGCAGCCGCGGGACAGGGACCTACGAGCAGTACTTC CASSRGTGTYEQYF
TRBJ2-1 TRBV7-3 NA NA TGTGCCAGCAGCTTAAATCAGGCCTCCTACAATGAGCAGTTCTTC CASSLNQASYNEQFF
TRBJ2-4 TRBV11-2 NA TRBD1 TGTGCCAGCAGCTACTACCTGGGACAGGACAAGTACTTC CASSYYLGQDKYF
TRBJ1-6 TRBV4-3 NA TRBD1 TGCGCCAGCAGCCAAGACAGCAGGGGGCGAAATTCACCCCTCCACTTT CASSQDSRGRNSPLHF
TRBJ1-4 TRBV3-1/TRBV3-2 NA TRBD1 TGTGCCAGCAGCCAAGATCCCCACGACAGGGTGGACGGTGAAAAACTGTTTTTT CASSQDPHDRVDGEKLFF
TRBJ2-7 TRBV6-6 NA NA TGTGCCAGCAGTTACTTGACAGATAACTACGAGCAGTACTTC CASSYLTDNYEQYF
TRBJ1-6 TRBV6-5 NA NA TGTGCCAGCAGTTACTCGACGGGCTCCTATAATTCACCCCTCCACTTT CASSYSTGSYNSPLHF
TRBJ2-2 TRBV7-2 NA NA TGTGCCAGCAGCGGACAGCAATTTTACACCGGGGAGCTGTTTTTT CASSGQQFYTGELFF
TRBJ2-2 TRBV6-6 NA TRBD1 TGTGCCAGCATTACAGGGGGCACCGGGGAGCTGTTTTTT CASITGGTGELFF
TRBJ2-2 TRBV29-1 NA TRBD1 TGCAGCGTGGGACAGGGAGGGTATTCCGGGGAGCTGTTTTTT CSVGQGGYSGELFF
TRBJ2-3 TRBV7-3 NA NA TGTGCCAGCAGCTTATCCTCCTCAGATACGCAGTATTTT CASSLSSSDTQYF
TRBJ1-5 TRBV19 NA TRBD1 TGTGCCAGTACGGGACAGTACAATCAGCCCCAGCATTTT CASTGQYNQPQHF
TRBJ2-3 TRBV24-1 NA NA TGTGCCACCAGTGACCGGCCGGGACACAGCACAGATACGCAGTATTTT CATSDRPGHSTDTQYF
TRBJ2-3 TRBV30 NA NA TGTGCCTGGAGTGAGGACACGAGCACAGATACGCAGTATTTT CAWSEDTSTDTQYF
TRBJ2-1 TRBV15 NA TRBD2 TGTGCCACCAGCAGAGCAGGCGGGGGGGCAGATGAGCAGTTCTTC CATSRAGGGADEQFF
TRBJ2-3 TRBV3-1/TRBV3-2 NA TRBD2 TGTGCCAGCAGCCAAGATCTCACTAGCGGGGCCACAGATACGCAGTATTTT CASSQDLTSGATDTQYF
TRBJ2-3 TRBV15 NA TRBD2 TGTGCCACCAGCAGAGATCTGGCGGGGGGCGGCACAGATACGCAGTATTTT CATSRDLAGGGTDTQYF
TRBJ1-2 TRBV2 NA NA TGTGCCAGCCGGTGGGCGGGTGGCTACACCTTC CASRWAGGYTF
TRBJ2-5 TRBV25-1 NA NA TGTGCCAGCAGTGACCCTCGCCGGGGGACCCAGTACTTC CASSDPRRGTQYF
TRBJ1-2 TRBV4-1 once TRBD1 TGCGCCAGCAGCCGGACAGGGGATACCCTTAACTATGGCTACACCTTC CASSRTGDTLNYGYTF
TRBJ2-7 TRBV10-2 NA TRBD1 TGCGCCAGCACCTCGGGACAGCCTTTCATCTACGAGCAGTACTTC CASTSGQPFIYEQYF
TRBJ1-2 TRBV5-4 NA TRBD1 TGTGCCAGCAGCTCAGGGGGAAATCCTGGCTACACCTTC CASSSGGNPGYTF
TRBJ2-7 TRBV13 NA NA TGTGCCAGCAGCTTCTCCGGACAGATAGAGCAGTACTTC CASSFSGQIEQYF
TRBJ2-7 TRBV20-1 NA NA TGCAGTGCTAGTGGTGGACATAAAAATTTTTACGAGCAGTACTTC CSASGGHKNFYEQYF
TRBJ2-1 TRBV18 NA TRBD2 TGTGCCAGCTCACCCACTAGCGGGGGGGCCTCCTACAATGAGCAGTTCTTC CASSPTSGGASYNEQFF
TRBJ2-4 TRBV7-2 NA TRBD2 TGTGCCAGCAGCTTATATGGCGGGGGGGCCGGGGCCAAAAACATTCAGTACTTC CASSLYGGGAGAKNIQYF
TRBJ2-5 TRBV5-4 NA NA TGTGCCAGCAGCCAAGACAGGCAAGAGACCCAGTACTTC CASSQDRQETQYF
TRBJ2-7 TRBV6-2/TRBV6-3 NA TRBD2 TGTGCCAGCAGTAGGACTAGCGGGGGGTTCACCTACGAGCAGTACTTC CASSRTSGGFTYEQYF
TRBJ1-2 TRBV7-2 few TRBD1 TGTGCCAGCAGCTTAGGGACAGGGCAGGGCTACACCTTC CASSLGTGQGYTF
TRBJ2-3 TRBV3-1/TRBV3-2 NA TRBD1 TGTGCCAGCAGCCAAGATGGCCGGGGGACAGGGGCTAGCACAGATACGCAGTATTTT CASSQDGRGTGASTDTQYF
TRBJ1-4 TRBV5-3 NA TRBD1 TGTGCCAGAAGCTCGGACAGGGACGCAACTAATGAAAAACTGTTTTTT CARSSDRDATNEKLFF
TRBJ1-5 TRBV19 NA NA TGTGCCAGTAGAGGTGGCAGGGCTAGAGGTCAGCCCCAGCATTTT CASRGGRARGQPQHF
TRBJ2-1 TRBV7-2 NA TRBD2 TGTGCCAGCGACCCCTCGGCTAGCGGGGTGGATGAGCAGTTCTTC CASDPSASGVDEQFF
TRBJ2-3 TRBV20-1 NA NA TGCAGTGCTAGTTGGGGGCCAAGCACAGATACGCAGTATTTT CSASWGPSTDTQYF
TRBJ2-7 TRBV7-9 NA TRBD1 TGTGCCAGCAGCTTCCCGAGACAGGGAAGGGGCTACGAGCAGTACTTC CASSFPRQGRGYEQYF
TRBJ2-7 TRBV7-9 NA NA TGTGCCAGCAGCTTAGCGAGACAAGACTACGAGCAGTACTTC CASSLARQDYEQYF
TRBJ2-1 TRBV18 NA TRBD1 TGTGCCAGCTCACTGGGACAGATATACCGCTACAATGAGCAGTTCTTC CASSLGQIYRYNEQFF
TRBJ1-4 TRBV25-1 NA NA TGTGCCAGCAGCCCGGGAGCGCGCACTGGACGAACTAATGAAAAACTGTTTTTT CASSPGARTGRTNEKLFF
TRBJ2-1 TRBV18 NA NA TGTGCCAGCTCACCAAATCCGGGGTGGTTGGATGAGCAGTTCTTC CASSPNPGWLDEQFF
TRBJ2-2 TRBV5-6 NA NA TGTGCCAGCAGCTCCCCCCACACAGTCAACGGGGAGCTGTTTTTT CASSSPHTVNGELFF
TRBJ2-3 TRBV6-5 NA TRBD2 TGTGCCAGCAGTACCCGGGACTACACAGATACGCAGTATTTT CASSTRDYTDTQYF
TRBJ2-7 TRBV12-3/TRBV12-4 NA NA TGTGCCAGCAGTTTATCAGGTTTTGGGCAGTACTTC CASSLSGFGQYF
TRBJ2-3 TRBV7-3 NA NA TGTGCCAGCAGCTTAACCACAGGGCGATCAGATACGCAGTATTTT CASSLTTGRSDTQYF
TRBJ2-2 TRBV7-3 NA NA TGTGCCAGCAGCTTAACGGGACAATCAAGAACCGGGGAGCTGTTTTTT CASSLTGQSRTGELFF
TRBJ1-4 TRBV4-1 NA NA TGCGCCAGCAGCCAAGTCCAGGGAGGTGAAAAACTGTTTTTT CASSQVQGGEKLFF
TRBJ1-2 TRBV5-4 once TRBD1 TGTGCCAGCAGCCAGGGACAGGGGTATGGCTACACCTTC CASSQGQGYGYTF
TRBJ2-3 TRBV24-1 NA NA TGTGCCACCAGTGATTTGCGGGGTAGGGCAGATACGCAGTATTTT CATSDLRGRADTQYF